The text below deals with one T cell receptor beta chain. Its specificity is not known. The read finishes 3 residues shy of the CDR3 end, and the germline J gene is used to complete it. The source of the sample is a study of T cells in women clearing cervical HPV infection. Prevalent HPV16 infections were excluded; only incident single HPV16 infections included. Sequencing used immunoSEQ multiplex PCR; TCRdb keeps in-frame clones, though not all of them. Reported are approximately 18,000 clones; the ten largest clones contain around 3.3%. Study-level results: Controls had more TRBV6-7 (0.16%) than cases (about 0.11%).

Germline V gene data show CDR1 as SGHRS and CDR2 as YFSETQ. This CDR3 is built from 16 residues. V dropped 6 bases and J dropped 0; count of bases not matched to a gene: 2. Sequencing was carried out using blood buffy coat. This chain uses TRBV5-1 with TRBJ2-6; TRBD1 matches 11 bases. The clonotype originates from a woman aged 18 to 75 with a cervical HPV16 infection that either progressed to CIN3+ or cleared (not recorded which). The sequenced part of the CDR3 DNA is TGCGCCAGCACCGGGACAGGGGGCTCTGGGGCCAACGTC. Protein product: CASTGTGGSGANV. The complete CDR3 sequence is CASTGTGGSGANVLTF.